This paragraph reports one TCR beta chain. The data stem from a study of patients and donors after allogeneic stem cell transplantation. One entry per CDR3 protein, called by TCRdb with MiXCR from the RT-PCR reads. Of 160,000 or so distinct CDR3 sequences in the sample, approximately 24% were seen once. The V end was cut by 4 bases, the J end by 5 bases, with 24 bases between. The V gene's germline CDR1 is LGHDT and CDR2 YNNKEL (reference sequence). This CDR3 region has 18 residues. This clonotype was obtained from a human donor who was either an allogeneic HSCT recipient or a stem cell or donor lymphocyte infusion donor (not recorded which). It is not recorded whose cells these are; they may come from a transplant donor. Sequencing was performed on blood, either unsorted or a sorted T cell fraction (not recorded which). This sequence joins TRBV3-1 and TRBJ2-1; a weak D match, TRBD2 (5 bases). The CDR3 DNA follows: TGTGCCAGCAGCCGTAACATCCTACTAGGACTTTACCACAATGAGCAGTTCTTC. It translates to CASSRNILLGLYHNEQFF.